Following are 10 T cell receptor beta chains from one sample sequenced in a study of identical twins. A single record per CDR3 protein comes from TCRdb applying MiXCR to the 5' RACE reads. Of approximately 350,000 distinct CDR3 sequences detected, about 12% appear once; the ten largest clones hold around 7.8%. This sample was shared with a second study, whose subject was yellow fever vaccine responses in identical twins.

What was sequenced was CD8+ T cells sorted from blood. All receptors come from a woman aged 18 to 35 in good health.

The genes are TRBV20-1 and TRBJ2-5; TRBD2 aligns across 10 bases. Germline V lookup: CDR1 DFQATT, CDR2 SNEGSKA (reference sequence). CDR3 size: 17 residues. Trimming at V came to 3 bases and at J to 2 bases, leaving 12 bases not matched to a gene. CDR3 residues: CSASLAGAPRIQETQYF. CDR3 nucleotides: TGCAGTGCTAGTCTAGCGGGAGCCCCCAGAATACAAGAGACCCAGTACTTC.

This clonotype has a handful of counts. V is TRBV27 and J is TRBJ2-1, with D possibly TRBD2 on 6 matching bases. V was clipped by 1 base and J by 7 bases, with 14 bases between them. Germline V lookup: CDR1 MNHEY, CDR2 SMNVEV (reference sequence). The CDR3 consists of 15 residues. This CDR3 is CASSLWGDPKNEQFF. In DNA form, the CDR3 reads TGTGCCAGCAGTTTATGGGGGGACCCAAAGAATGAGCAGTTCTTC.

The V call is TRBV5-6, the J call TRBJ2-3; the D gene is possibly TRBD2 (6 bases). Trimming took off 3 bases at V and 3 bases at J, with 14 bases between the two ends. The germline CDR1 and CDR2 sequences are SGHDT and YYEEEE. This CDR3 region has 15 residues. Written as DNA, the CDR3 is TGTGCCAGCAGCTCCTCGGCGGAGGGGACAGATACGCAGTATTTT. Translation: CASSSSAEGTDTQYF.

This clonotype was seen more than once but under ten times. The V call is TRBV4-1, the J call TRBJ2-5, with 14 bases identical to TRBD2. This CDR3 comprises 17 residues. Germline CDR1 MGHRA, CDR2 YSYEKL. The V and J ends lost 0 bases and 5 bases, in that order; junction bases with no gene match: 5. The DNA for the CDR3 is TGCGCCAGCAGCCAAGAGGAGACTAGCGGGGGGGCGGAGACCCAGTACTTC. Translation: CASSQEETSGGAETQYF.

This clonotype was detected ten times or more. V gene TRBV11-2 combines with J gene TRBJ2-1; D gene unclear. This CDR3 contains 15 residues. Trimming took off 1 base at V and 2 bases at J, with 9 bases between the two ends. The germline gives CDR1 SGHAT, CDR2 FQNNGV. The chain's CDR3 is CASSLVVTPYNEQFF. CDR3 sequence (DNA): TGTGCCAGCAGCTTAGTTGTTACTCCCTACAATGAGCAGTTCTTC.

V is TRBV7-9 and J is TRBJ2-5, with 7 bases matching TRBD2. The ends lost 6 bases at V and 3 bases at J; junction bases unmatched: 4. The CDR3 runs 13 residues. CDR1 is SEHNR, CDR2 FQNEAQ, per germline (reference sequence). The DNA for the CDR3 is TGTGCCAGCAGTTTTACTAGCGAAGAGACCCAGTACTTC. Translated, it gives CASSFTSEETQYF.

In this sample, this clonotype turned up a few times. J is TRBJ2-7 and V is TRBV20-1, with D perhaps matching TRBD1 (5 bases). CDR1 DFQATT and CDR2 SNEGSKA come from the germline V gene (reference sequence). The V end was cut by 1 base, the J end by 4 bases, with 11 bases between. This CDR3 region has 13 residues. The CDR3 DNA reads as TGCAGTGCTAGAGCCGAGGACACATACGAGCAGTACGTC. Its protein product is CSARAEDTYEQYV.

This clonotype appeared a few times. Written as DNA, the CDR3 is TGTGCCAGCAGTTTATTACCTAGCGGGAGAACCGGGGAGCTGTTTTTT. Its protein is CASSLLPSGRTGELFF. The genes are TRBV12-3 or TRBV12-4 and TRBJ2-2, with 10 bases fitting TRBD2. The CDR3 is made up of 16 amino acids. With 2 bases clipped from V and 5 bases from J, the junction kept 5 bases outside the gene matches.

The rearrangement links TRBV11-2 to TRBJ1-2; 8 positions match TRBD1. This CDR3 contains 14 residues. Unmatched junction bases numbered 11, after V lost 6 bases and J lost 8 bases. CDR1 is SGHAT and CDR2 is FQNNGV in the germline V gene. This CDR3 reads CASSTYRGWKGYTF. The CDR3 coding sequence is TGTGCCAGCAGTACTTACAGGGGGTGGAAGGGCTACACCTTC.

V usage is TRBV4-1 and J usage is TRBJ2-1; 14 nucleotides agree with TRBD2. Germline CDR1 and CDR2: MGHRA and YSYEKL. The ends lost 0 bases at V and 8 bases at J; junction bases unmatched: 3. The CDR3 runs 16 residues. DNA of the CDR3: TGCGCCAGCAGCCAAGATCGACTAGCGGGAGGGGATGAGCAGTTCTTC. This sequence encodes CASSQDRLAGGDEQFF.